The 10 T cell receptor beta chains below come from one sample, sequenced in a study of Graves' ophthalmopathy and Graves' hyperthyroidism. Transcripts of RNA were the source for amplifying TCR beta CDR3 regions. HTBI primers were employed in first-round RT-PCR, then a second-round multiplex PCR followed. TCRdb redid the calling of the multiplex PCR reads with MiXCR, one entry per CDR3 protein. The sample has over 450,000 distinct CDR3 sequences; approximately 15% are singletons. Sample: blood. The receptors were sampled from a woman in her thirties with Graves' ophthalmopathy.

This clonotype was counted at least ten times. This chain connects TRBV12-3 or TRBV12-4 to TRBJ1-5; no reliable D call. This CDR3 has 13 amino acids. Deletions cut 3 bases from V and 5 bases from J, with 8 bases between. The CDR3 loop is CASSLQRYQPQHF. CDR3 sequence (DNA): TGTGCCAGCAGTTTGCAGCGTTATCAGCCCCAGCATTTT.

Ten or more counts support this clonotype. The V and J genes are TRBV20-1 and TRBJ1-5, with a weak D call TRBD1 (6 bases). Germline lookup yields CDR1 DFQATT and CDR2 SNEGSKA (reference sequence). The CDR3 contains 16 residues. The V gene lost 2 bases and the J gene lost 2 bases, with 16 bases spanning the gap. The CDR3 DNA reads TGCAGTGCTAGAAGCGGAGCAGGGGTCGGCAATCAGCCCCAGCATTTT. Encoded protein: CSARSGAGVGNQPQHF.

In its sample, this clonotype was seen many times. The V and J genes are TRBV10-3 and TRBJ2-6; D is undetermined. Trimming removed 0 bases at V and 2 bases at J, with 11 bases between. The germline V gene encodes CDR1 ENHRY and CDR2 SYGVKD. CDR3 length equals 17 residues. This chain's CDR3 is CAISESIGRAGANVLTF. DNA for the CDR3: TGTGCCATCAGTGAGTCGATTGGAAGGGCTGGGGCCAACGTCCTGACTTTC.

This clonotype came up many times. The CDR3 bases are TGTGCCAGCAGCTTAGTAACAGGCGGCTACGAGCAGTACTTC. Translating it yields CASSLVTGGYEQYF. J is TRBJ2-7 and V is TRBV11-2; TRBD1 is a possible D gene (5 bases). The CDR3 loop spans 14 amino acids. The V gene lost 1 base and the J gene lost 3 bases, with 10 bases spanning the gap. Germline V gene lookup returns CDR1 SGHAT and CDR2 FQNNGV.

This clonotype was recorded many times. J is TRBJ1-2 and V is TRBV11-1; the match to TRBD1 covers 10 bases. CDR1 SGHAT and CDR2 FQDESV come from the germline V gene (reference sequence). The CDR3 spans 15 residues. The V gene end was trimmed by 6 bases and the J gene end by 7 bases; junction bases not matched to a gene: 11. In DNA, the CDR3 is TGTGCCAGCAGGAAGACAGGGGGCGCATCATCTGGCTACACCTTC. It translates to CASRKTGGASSGYTF.

This clonotype was observed many times. This rearrangement joins TRBV9 to TRBJ2-5; the D is unclear. Germline values: CDR1 SGDLS, CDR2 YYNGEE. The CDR3 runs to 16 residues. Trimming shortened V by 0 bases and J by 3 bases, and 15 bases separated the two germline ends. The CDR3 reads CASSVAYGSREETQYF. The CDR3 DNA sequence: TGTGCCAGCAGCGTAGCTTATGGTAGCCGGGAAGAGACCCAGTACTTC.

V usage is TRBV6-5 and J usage is TRBJ1-5, with 7 nucleotides matching TRBD1. CDR3 length: 16 residues. Per the germline V gene, CDR1 is MNHEY and CDR2 is SVGAGI. The trim removed 0 bases at V and 4 bases at J, leaving 6 bases unmatched. CDR3 DNA sequence: TGTGCCAGCAGTTACTCTGGGACAGCCTTAAATCAGCCCCAGCATTTT. As protein: CASSYSGTALNQPQHF.

The chain employs TRBV12-3 or TRBV12-4 and TRBJ1-1, with a possible D match to TRBD1 (5 bases). V was clipped by 4 bases and J by 5 bases, with 17 bases between them. There are 15 residues in the CDR3. This CDR3 is CASSSHTGLGTEAFF. CDR3 sequence (DNA): TGTGCCAGCAGTTCCCATACAGGCCTCGGAACTGAAGCTTTCTTT.

This clonotype was recorded a few times. V and J are TRBV11-2 and TRBJ1-1, with a weak D call TRBD1 (5 bases). Looked up from germline, CDR1 is SGHAT and CDR2 is FQNNGV. Between the trimmed V and J ends, which lost 5 bases and 4 bases, there was a span of 17 bases. The CDR3 runs 15 residues. This CDR3 is CASSDPRQGATEAFF. The CDR3 DNA follows: TGTGCCAGCAGCGATCCCAGGCAGGGAGCCACTGAAGCTTTCTTT.

This clonotype was seen ten or more times. The CDR3 loop reads CASSSAAVYGYTF. CDR3 coding DNA: TGTGCCAGCAGTTCCGCGGCGGTCTATGGCTACACCTTC. V usage is TRBV12-3 or TRBV12-4 and J usage is TRBJ1-2; D gene ambiguous. This CDR3 has 13 amino acids. V dropped 4 bases and J dropped 4 bases, with 10 bases sitting between them.